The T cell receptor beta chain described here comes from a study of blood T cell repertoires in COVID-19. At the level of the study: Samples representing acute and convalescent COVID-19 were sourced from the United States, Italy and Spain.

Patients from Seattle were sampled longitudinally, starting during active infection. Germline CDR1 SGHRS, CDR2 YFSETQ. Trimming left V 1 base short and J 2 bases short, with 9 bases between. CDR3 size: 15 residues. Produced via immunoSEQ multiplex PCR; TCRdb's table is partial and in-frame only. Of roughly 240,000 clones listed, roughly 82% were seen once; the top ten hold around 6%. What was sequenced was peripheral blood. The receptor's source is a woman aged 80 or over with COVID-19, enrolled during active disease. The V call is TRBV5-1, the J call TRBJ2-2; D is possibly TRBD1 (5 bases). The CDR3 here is CASSLQGRNTGELFF. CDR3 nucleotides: TGCGCCAGCAGCTTGCAGGGTCGCAACACCGGGGAGCTGTTTTTT.